The clone carrying this TCR beta chain was recorded a few times. Antigen unknown. TCRdb re-called the RT-PCR reads with MiXCR, one entry per CDR3 protein. The table records about 650,000 distinct CDR3 sequences, roughly 15% of them present only once. These data come from a study of response to subunit inactivated influenza vaccine. The study, taken as a whole, reports: The authors offered the suggestion that each seasonal influenza vaccination recruits few new T cells.

This TCR derives from a man aged 45-60 years who received an inactivated influenza vaccine. The sequencing here drew on PBMCs from blood, taken 14 to 15 days before vaccination.

The chain's CDR3 is CAISGPGQGATEAFF. As DNA, the CDR3 is TGTGCCATCAGTGGCCCGGGACAGGGTGCCACTGAAGCTTTCTTT. The chain recombines TRBV10-3 with TRBJ1-1; 9 positions agree with TRBD1. Trimming took 4 bases from V and 4 from J; bases not matched to a gene: 7. The CDR3 is 15 amino acids. In germline, CDR1 is ENHRY, CDR2 SYGVKD.